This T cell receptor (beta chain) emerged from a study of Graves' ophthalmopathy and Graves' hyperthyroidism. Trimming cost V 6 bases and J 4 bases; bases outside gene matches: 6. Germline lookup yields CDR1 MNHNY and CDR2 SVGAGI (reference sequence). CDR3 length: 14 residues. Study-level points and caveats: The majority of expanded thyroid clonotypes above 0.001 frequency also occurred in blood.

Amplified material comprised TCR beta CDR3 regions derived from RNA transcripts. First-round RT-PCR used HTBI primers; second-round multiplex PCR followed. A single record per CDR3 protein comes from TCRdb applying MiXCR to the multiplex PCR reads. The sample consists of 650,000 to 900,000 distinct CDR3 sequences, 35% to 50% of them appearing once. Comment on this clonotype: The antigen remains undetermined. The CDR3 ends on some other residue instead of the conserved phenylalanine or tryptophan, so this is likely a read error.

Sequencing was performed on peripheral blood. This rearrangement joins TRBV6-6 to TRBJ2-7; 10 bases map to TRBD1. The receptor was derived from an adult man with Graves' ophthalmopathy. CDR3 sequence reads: CASRSGQGPYEQYC. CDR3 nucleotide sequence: TGTGCCAGCAGGTCGGGACAGGGGCCTTACGAGCAGTACTGC.